This T cell receptor beta chain was observed in a study of T-cell memory formation after mild COVID-19. Across the study: The two donors had largely donor-specific TCR clusters.

MiXCR was run by TCRdb on the 5' RACE reads, yielding one entry per CDR3 protein. The sample lists about 470,000 distinct CDR3 sequences, roughly 23% occurring once. About this clonotype: Antigen: not known.

V dropped 4 bases and J dropped 0 bases, with 17 bases sitting between them. The germline CDR1 and CDR2 sequences are SGHDT and YYEEEE. The CDR3 consists of 16 residues. Findings of the study overall: Day 37-peaking second-wave clones had unconfirmed SARS-CoV-2 specificity.

Sequences were obtained from PBMCs or a T cell subset sorted from them (not recorded which). The rearrangement links TRBV5-6 to TRBJ2-7; D might be TRBD1 or TRBD2, each matching 5 bases. The TCR comes from an adult woman who had mild COVID-19 (a few samples of this study predate the infection). Cell type and time point are not known. DNA for the CDR3: TGTGCCAGCAGCCCCCGGAGTAAGGGGACCTCCTACGAGCAGTACTTC. Residues: CASSPRSKGTSYEQYF.